These T cell receptor beta chains were read from a single sample in a study of PD-1 blockade in classical Hodgkin lymphoma. Using immunoSEQ multiplex PCR, the repertoire was profiled, and TCRdb retains in-frame clones only, with some absent. This sample has more than 30,000 clones, with about 88% found just once. Sequencing was done on a sample of CD4+ T cells from blood. The receptors were gathered from a human donor with classical Hodgkin lymphoma. Both conserved end residues are part of each CDR3. A D gene is named only where the DNA matches it firmly.

j_call v_call d_call cdr3_aa cdr3_nt
TRBJ1-2 TRBV6-6 TRBD1 CASSLQGAYGYTF TGTGCCAGCAGCCTACAGGGGGCCTATGGCTACACCTTC
TRBJ2-1 TRBV28 - CASSSRDPPPGNEQFF TGTGCCAGCAGTTCCCGGGACCCACCCCCTGGCAATGAGCAGTTCTTC
TRBJ2-1 TRBV7-2 TRBD2 CASSFLAGAYNEQFF TGTGCCAGCAGCTTTCTAGCGGGAGCCTACAATGAGCAGTTCTTC
TRBJ1-5 TRBV9 - CASSASTYQPQHF TGTGCCAGCAGCGCCTCAACTTATCAGCCCCAGCATTTT
TRBJ2-7 TRBV10-1 - CASSEGPSSYEQYF TGCGCCAGCAGTGAAGGTCCTAGCTCCTACGAGCAGTACTTC
TRBJ2-1 TRBV7-3 TRBD2 CASSSGGREGSKQFF TGTGCCAGCAGCTCCGGTGGGCGGGAGGGGTCGAAGCAGTTCTTC
TRBJ2-3 TRBV11-3 - CASSLGSSDTQYF TGTGCCAGCAGCTTAGGAAGCTCAGATACGCAGTATTTT
TRBJ1-2 TRBV6-4 - CASSDGGSNYGYTF TGTGCCAGCAGTGACGGGGGGTCCAACTATGGCTACACCTTC
TRBJ2-2 TRBV7-9 - CASSFSLGGELFF TGTGCCAGCAGCTTCTCCTTAGGCGGGGAGCTGTTTTTT
TRBJ1-5 TRBV4-2 - CASSQEERVGQPQHF TGTGCCAGCAGCCAGGAGGAAAGGGTCGGACAGCCCCAGCATTTT
TRBJ1-3 TRBV9 - CASSVEATGPNTIYF TGTGCCAGCAGCGTAGAGGCTACAGGGCCAAACACCATATATTTT
TRBJ2-3 TRBV5-1 TRBD2 CASRSDAGGLTDTQYF TGCGCCAGCAGGTCGGATGCGGGAGGGCTCACAGATACGCAGTATTTT
TRBJ1-5 TRBV19 - CASSIGFVEQIHNQPQHF TGTGCCAGTAGTATTGGATTTGTGGAACAAATCCACAATCAGCCCCAGCATTTT
TRBJ1-2 TRBV2 TRBD1 CASSEDRGNYGYTF TGTGCCAGCAGTGAGGACAGGGGGAACTATGGCTACACCTTC
TRBJ2-5 TRBV2 TRBD2 CASRESIGQGKSTSGRGKTQYF TGTGCCAGCAGGGAAAGCATAGGACAGGGGAAATCGACTAGCGGGAGGGGAAAGACCCAGTACTTC
TRBJ1-1 TRBV19 - CASSPQAMNTEAFF TGTGCCAGTAGTCCCCAAGCGATGAACACTGAAGCTTTCTTT